This T cell receptor (beta chain) came from a study of cytomegalovirus exposure and HLA in healthy donors. Across the study: Around 87 million unique TCRs, all from HLA-typed donors, were included in an early release of the data.

CDR3 length: 13 residues. The J segment lost 7 bases and the V segment lost 4 bases, leaving 5 bases of the junction unmatched. The germline gives CDR1 MGHRA, CDR2 YSYEKL. PCR involved 60 Vbeta and 13 Jbeta primers. Authors' data handling: It was a later analysis that counted tens of millions of unique TCR beta chains, of which some 12 million were shared. The assay was immunoSEQ multiplex PCR, and TCRdb's table has in-frame clones only and misses some. The V and J calls and the clone size are those of that table, but D and trimming were determined from the DNA. The sample lists 50,000 to 70,000 clones, 70% to 75% occurring once. About this clone itself: Its antigen is not known.

Study conclusions and caveats: In a later analysis, across HLA loci, associated TCR counts were highest for DRB1, lowest for HLA-C. Listed as cytomegalovirus-associated were 150 to 200 TCR beta chains.

This sequence was found in a man aged 35 to 55 in good health and CMV-seropositive. The sample was PBMCs. This rearrangement joins TRBV4-1 to TRBJ2-7; the match to TRBD1 covers 9 bases. The CDR3 DNA follows: TGCGCCAGCAGCCTACAGGGGGCAGGGGAGCAGTACTTC. Translation: CASSLQGAGEQYF.